The 6 T cell receptor beta chains in this list originate from one sample, sequenced in a study of CD8 T cells in Susac syndrome. RNA totalling roughly 0.45 to 1 ug underwent reverse transcription with random hexamers. MiXCR was run by TCRdb on the immunoSEQ multiplex PCR reads, yielding one entry per CDR3 protein. There are more than 200,000 distinct CDR3 sequences in the sample; around nine tenths occur only once, and approximately 0.13% lies in the top ten. Material for sequencing was CD8+ T cells from PBMCs. These receptors came from a human donor with multiple sclerosis.

This rearrangement joins TRBV29-1 to TRBJ2-2, with D unresolved. CDR1 is SQVTM, CDR2 ANQGSEA, per germline. The V and J ends lost 6 bases and 4 bases respectively, with 9 bases between them. The CDR3 runs 12 residues. CDR3 sequence: CSVNIATGELFF. In DNA form, the CDR3 reads TGCAGCGTCAATATCGCCACCGGGGAGCTGTTTTTT.

This chain connects TRBV7-8 to TRBJ2-1; 8 bases fit TRBD1. V trimming: 7 bases; J trimming: 9 bases; junction bases outside the gene matches: 17. The CDR3 spans 16 residues. Germline values: CDR1 SGHVS, CDR2 FQNEAQ. In nucleotides, the CDR3 is TGTGCCAGCAAAAACATGCAGGACAGGGACGTTAGTGAGCAGTTCTTC. Its translation: CASKNMQDRDVSEQFF.

The chain carries TRBV5-6 and TRBJ2-1; D may be TRBD2 (6 bases). Trimming removed 4 bases from V and 0 bases from J, with 14 bases in between. The germline gives CDR1 SGHDT, CDR2 YYEEEE. This CDR3 has 16 residues. The CDR3 DNA is TGTGCCAGCAGCCTGGACTACCTTGTCTCCTACAATGAGCAGTTCTTC. Protein: CASSLDYLVSYNEQFF.

The V call is TRBV2, the J call TRBJ1-2; possibly TRBD1 for D (6 bases). Per the germline V gene, CDR1 is SNHLY and CDR2 is FYNNEI. V shed 5 bases and J shed 10 bases, with 20 bases lying between them. CDR3 length equals 14 residues. CDR3 residues: CASSTKGGARDYTF. The CDR3, as DNA: TGTGCCAGCAGTACAAAGGGGGGGGCAAGGGACTACACCTTC.

The genes are TRBV2 and TRBJ2-2; D is perhaps TRBD2 (5 bases). V lost 5 bases, J lost 0 bases, and 10 bases lay in between. Per the germline V gene, CDR1 is SNHLY and CDR2 is FYNNEI. The CDR3 covers 15 residues. CDR3 sequence: CASSKDGANTGELFF. Here the CDR3 DNA reads TGTGCCAGCAGTAAAGACGGGGCGAACACCGGGGAGCTGTTTTTT.

The J gene is TRBJ2-1, the V gene TRBV9; 11 bases agree with TRBD2. V lost 3 bases to trimming and J lost 6 bases; unmatched junction nucleotides: 8. CDR3 size: 16 residues. Germline V gene sequence: CDR1 SGDLS, CDR2 YYNGEE. This chain's CDR3 is CASSGGFSGGANEQFF. DNA for the CDR3: TGTGCCAGCAGCGGGGGATTTAGCGGGGGGGCCAATGAGCAGTTCTTC. Together with reference TRBV9 and TRBJ2-1, the CDR3 gives the full variable domain: DSGVTQTPKHLITATGQRVTLRCSPRSGDLSVYWYQQSLDQGLQFLIQYYNGEERAKGNILERFSAQQFPDLHSELNLSSLELGDSALYFCASSGGFSGGANEQFFGPGTRLTVL.